The sample holds many counts of the clone carrying this T cell receptor (beta chain). No antigen is known for it. The CDR3 totals 15 residues. Germline assignment: CDR1 MNHEY and CDR2 SVGAGI. V was pared by 2 bases and J by 2 bases, with 13 bases between. The sample is drawn from a study of CD8+CD57+ T cells in acquired aplastic anemia. The sequenced patients had an expansion of CD8+CD57+ cells seen by flow cytometry. Each patient carried a diagnosis of severe acquired aplastic anemia. By the time of blood sampling, patients had still received no therapy. Both TCR beta VDJ combination and CDR3 sequence profiling were carried out. Genomic DNA was the template for this profiling. TCRdb called the reads again in MiXCR, with one record for every CDR3 protein. The table lists 200,000 to 250,000 distinct CDR3 sequences, around half of them singletons. Study-wide findings and caveats: Patients and controls were found to share 25 to 30 CD8+ CDR3 sequences. Researchers reported that CD8+ Simpson's diversity was not significantly different in patients versus controls.

The source material was sorted CD4+, CD8+, or CD8+CD57+ T cells (not recorded which) from PBMCs. This TCR derives from a human donor with aplastic anemia. The chain links TRBV6-5 to TRBJ2-7; possible D gene TRBD1, 5 bases. The CDR3 coding sequence is TGTGCCAGCAGTTACAGTGAGGCAGGGACCTACGAGCAGTACTTC. It is translated as CASSYSEAGTYEQYF.